The sequence of this TCR beta chain was determined in a study of graft-versus-host responses after intestinal transplantation. Study as a whole: Recipients underwent multivisceral, liver-intestinal, or isolated intestinal transplants. Induction with anti-thymocyte globulin, then tacrolimus and steroids for 2 to 3 years, was given to all recipients. Study-wide findings and caveats: Marrow from the recipient contained GvH clones, some of which had appeared first in ileum or blood. Graft-donor T cell macrochimerism in patients accompanied high graft-versus-host to host-versus-graft clonal ratios in allografts.

Intraepithelial and lamina propria lymphocytes were released after the graft tissue was processed. The table lists this clone with a few counts. The target antigen is unknown. Profiling relied on immunoSEQ multiplex PCR, and the TCRdb table lists in-frame clones only, not all of them. The sample records some 18,000 clones, about 65% being singletons. The ends were cut back, 2 bases at V and 2 bases at J, with 7 bases in the middle. The CDR3 runs to 13 residues. The germline gives CDR1 GTSNPN, CDR2 SVGIG (reference sequence). This sequence joins TRBV30 and TRBJ2-1; D is unresolved. The receptor was isolated from a human patient who received an intestinal transplant, so some T cells may come from the graft donor. The sequences come from ileum tissue, collected approximately three weeks after intestinal transplant. Written as DNA, the CDR3 is TGTGCCTGGAGTTACAGTACCTACAATGAGCAGTTCTTC. This gives the protein CAWSYSTYNEQFF.